This T cell receptor (beta chain) came from a study of CD8+CD57+ T cells in acquired aplastic anemia. CDR3 and TCR beta VDJ profiling relied on a genomic DNA template. Each CDR3 protein gets one entry after TCRdb re-called the reads with MiXCR. The data contain 150,000 to 200,000 distinct CDR3 sequences, less than 65% of them singletons. The table lists this clonotype with a few counts. The length of the CDR3 is 13 residues. Germline lookup yields CDR1 DFQATT and CDR2 SNEGSKA (reference sequence). V gave up 6 bases and J gave up 0 bases, with 11 bases separating them. The sample was sorted CD4+, CD8+, or CD8+CD57+ T cells (not recorded which) from PBMCs. The receptor was isolated from a human donor with severe aplastic anemia or a healthy control (not recorded which). The gene calls are TRBV20-1 and TRBJ2-5; a possible D gene is TRBD2 (5 bases). The CDR3 DNA sequence: TGCAGTGCCACGAGAGGGTACCAAGAGACCCAGTACTTC. Residues: CSATRGYQETQYF.